This T cell receptor (beta chain) appears in the sequencing data of a study of radiotherapy plus CTLA-4 blockade in lung cancer. For the study at large: Among all patients, about 19% showed objective responses, while about 34% had disease control. Study-level points and caveats: Expansion of tumor-derived TCR clones was observed in blood after radiotherapy plus ipilimumab. Reports state that early shifts in blood T cell clones, with interferon-beta, best predicted response.

This clone has a single count. Its antigen remains unidentified. Alongside CTLA-4 blockade with ipilimumab, patients with chemo-refractory metastatic non-small-cell lung cancer received focal radiation. Produced via immunoSEQ multiplex PCR; TCRdb's table is partial and in-frame only. The sample lists approximately 90,000 clones; 83% were seen once. The receptor comes from a human donor with non-small cell lung cancer who had stable disease on radiotherapy plus ipilimumab. Source: peripheral blood, taken from a patient treated with radiotherapy plus ipilimumab.

The CDR3 coding sequence is TGTGCCAGCACCGGGACTAGCGGGAGCTACGAGCAGTACTTC. The encoded protein is CASTGTSGSYEQYF. The rearrangement links TRBV6-5 to TRBJ2-7, with 14 nucleotides matching TRBD2. CDR1 and CDR2 from the germline V gene are MNHEY and SVGAGI. The V and J ends lost 7 bases and 3 bases, in that order; junction bases with no gene match: 2. This CDR3 is built from 14 residues.